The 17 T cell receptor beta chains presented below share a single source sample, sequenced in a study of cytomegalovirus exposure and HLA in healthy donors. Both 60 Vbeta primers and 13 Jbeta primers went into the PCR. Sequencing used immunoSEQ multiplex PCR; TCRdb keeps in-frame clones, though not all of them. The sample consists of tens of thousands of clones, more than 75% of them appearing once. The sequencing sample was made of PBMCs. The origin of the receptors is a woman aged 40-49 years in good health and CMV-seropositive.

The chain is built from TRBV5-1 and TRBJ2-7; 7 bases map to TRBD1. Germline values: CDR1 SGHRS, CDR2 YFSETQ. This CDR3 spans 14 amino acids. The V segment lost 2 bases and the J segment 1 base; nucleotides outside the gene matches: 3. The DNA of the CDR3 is TGCGCCAGCAGCTTACCGGGACAGTCCTACGAGCAGTACTTC. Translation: CASSLPGQSYEQYF.

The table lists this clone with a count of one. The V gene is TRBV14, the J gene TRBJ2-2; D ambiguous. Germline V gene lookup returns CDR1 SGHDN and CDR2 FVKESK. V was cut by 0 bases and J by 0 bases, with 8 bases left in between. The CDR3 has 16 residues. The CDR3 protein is CASSQDPSANTGELFF. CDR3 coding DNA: TGTGCCAGCAGCCAAGATCCATCGGCGAACACCGGGGAGCTGTTTTTT.

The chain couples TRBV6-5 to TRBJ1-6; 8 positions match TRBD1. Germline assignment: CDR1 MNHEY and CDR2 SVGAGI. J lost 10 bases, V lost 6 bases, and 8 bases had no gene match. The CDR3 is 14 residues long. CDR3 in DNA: TGTGCCAGCAGAGATGGACAGGGTGGGTCACCCCTCCACTTT. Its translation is CASRDGQGGSPLHF.

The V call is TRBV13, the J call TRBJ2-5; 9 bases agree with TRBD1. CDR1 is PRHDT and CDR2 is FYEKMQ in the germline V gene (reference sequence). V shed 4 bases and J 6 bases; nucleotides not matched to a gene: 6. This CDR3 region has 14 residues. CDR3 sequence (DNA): TGTGCCAGCAGCTCCGGACAGGGGAGACAGACCCAGTACTTC. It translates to CASSSGQGRQTQYF.

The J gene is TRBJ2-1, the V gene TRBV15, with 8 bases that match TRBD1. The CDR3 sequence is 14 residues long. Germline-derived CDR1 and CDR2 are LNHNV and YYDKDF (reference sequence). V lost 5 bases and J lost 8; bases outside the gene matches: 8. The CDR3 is CATSHKSTGDEQFF. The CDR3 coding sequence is TGTGCCACCAGCCACAAATCGACAGGGGATGAGCAGTTCTTC.

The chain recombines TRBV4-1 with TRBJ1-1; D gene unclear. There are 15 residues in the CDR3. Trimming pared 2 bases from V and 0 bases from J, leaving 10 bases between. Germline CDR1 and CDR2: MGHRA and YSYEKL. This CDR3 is CASSQSGVMNTEAFF. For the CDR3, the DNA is TGCGCCAGCAGCCAATCCGGGGTTATGAACACTGAAGCTTTCTTT.

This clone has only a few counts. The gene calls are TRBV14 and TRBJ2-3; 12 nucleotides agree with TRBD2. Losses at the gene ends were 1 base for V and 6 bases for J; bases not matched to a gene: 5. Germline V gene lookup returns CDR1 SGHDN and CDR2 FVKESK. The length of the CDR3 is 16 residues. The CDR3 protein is CASSQGVLAGGDTQYF. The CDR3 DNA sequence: TGTGCCAGCAGCCAAGGGGTACTAGCGGGAGGTGATACGCAGTATTTT. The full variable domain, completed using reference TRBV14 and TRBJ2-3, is EAGVTQFPSHSVIEKGQTVTLRCDPISGHDNLYWYRRVMGKEIKFLLHFVKESKQDESGMPNNRFLAERTGGTYSTLKVQPAELEDSGVYFCASSQGVLAGGDTQYFGPGTRLTVL.

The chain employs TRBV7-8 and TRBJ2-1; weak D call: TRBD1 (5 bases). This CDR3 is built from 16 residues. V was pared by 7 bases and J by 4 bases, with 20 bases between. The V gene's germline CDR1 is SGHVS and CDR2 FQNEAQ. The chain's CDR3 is CASTPLGRTIYNEQFF. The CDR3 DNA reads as TGTGCCAGCACCCCCCTGGGCAGGACAATTTACAATGAGCAGTTCTTC.

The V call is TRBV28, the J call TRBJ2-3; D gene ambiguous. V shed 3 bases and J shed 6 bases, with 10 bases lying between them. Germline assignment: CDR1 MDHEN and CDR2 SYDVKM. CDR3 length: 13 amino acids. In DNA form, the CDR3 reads TGTGCCAGCAGTTTGTCTAGAAAGGATACGCAGTATTTT. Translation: CASSLSRKDTQYF.

CDR3 in DNA: TGTGCCAGCAGCCCACCGACGGGGGGTACTGAAGCTTTCTTT. This gives the protein CASSPPTGGTEAFF. The chain recombines TRBV27 with TRBJ1-1; D is perhaps TRBD1 (5 bases). This CDR3 comprises 14 residues. Germline-derived CDR1 and CDR2 are MNHEY and SMNVEV (reference sequence). Trimming pared 6 bases from V and 5 bases from J, leaving 16 bases between.

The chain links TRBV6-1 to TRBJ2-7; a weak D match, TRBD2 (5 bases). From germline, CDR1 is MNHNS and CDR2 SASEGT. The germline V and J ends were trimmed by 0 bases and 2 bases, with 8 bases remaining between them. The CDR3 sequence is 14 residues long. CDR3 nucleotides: TGTGCCAGCAGTGAAGCGGGGAGCACCTACGAGCAGTACTTC. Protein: CASSEAGSTYEQYF.

DNA for the CDR3: TGTGCCAGCAACACGGGAATGAACACTGAAGCTTTCTTT. It is translated as CASNTGMNTEAFF. V gene TRBV2 combines with J gene TRBJ1-1; no reliable D call. Trimming removed 7 bases from V and 0 bases from J, with 9 bases in between. CDR1 and CDR2 (germline): SNHLY, FYNNEI. This CDR3 spans 13 amino acids.

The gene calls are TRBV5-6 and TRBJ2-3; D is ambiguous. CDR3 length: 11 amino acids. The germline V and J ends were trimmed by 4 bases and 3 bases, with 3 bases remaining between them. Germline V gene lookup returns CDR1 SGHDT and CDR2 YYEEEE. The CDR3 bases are TGTGCCAGCAGCCTGACAGATACGCAGTATTTT. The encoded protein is CASSLTDTQYF.

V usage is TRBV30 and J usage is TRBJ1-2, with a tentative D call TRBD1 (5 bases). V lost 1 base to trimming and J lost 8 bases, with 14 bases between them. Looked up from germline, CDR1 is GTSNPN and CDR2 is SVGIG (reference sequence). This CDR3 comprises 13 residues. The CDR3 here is CAWSEPGGYGYTF. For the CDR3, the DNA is TGTGCCTGGAGTGAACCCGGGGGATACGGCTACACCTTC.

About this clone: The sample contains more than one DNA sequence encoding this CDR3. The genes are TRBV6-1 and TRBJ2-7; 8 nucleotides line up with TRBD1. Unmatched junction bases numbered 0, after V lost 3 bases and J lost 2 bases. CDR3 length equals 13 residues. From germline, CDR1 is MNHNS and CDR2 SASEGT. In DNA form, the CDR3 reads TGTGCCAGCAGTGAGGGACAGGCCTACGAGCAGTACTTC. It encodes CASSEGQAYEQYF.

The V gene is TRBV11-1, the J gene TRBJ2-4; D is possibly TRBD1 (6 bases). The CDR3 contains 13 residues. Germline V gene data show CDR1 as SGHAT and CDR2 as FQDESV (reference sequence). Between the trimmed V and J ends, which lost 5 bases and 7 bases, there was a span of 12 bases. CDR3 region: CASSLTGWNIQYF. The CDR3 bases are TGTGCCAGCAGCCTTACAGGGTGGAACATTCAGTACTTC. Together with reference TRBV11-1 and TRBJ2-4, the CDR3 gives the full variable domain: EAEVAQSPRYKITEKSQAVAFWCDPISGHATLYWYRQILGQGPELLVQFQDESVVDDSQLPKDRFSAERLKGVDSTLKIQPAELGDSAMYLCASSLTGWNIQYFGAGTRLSVL.

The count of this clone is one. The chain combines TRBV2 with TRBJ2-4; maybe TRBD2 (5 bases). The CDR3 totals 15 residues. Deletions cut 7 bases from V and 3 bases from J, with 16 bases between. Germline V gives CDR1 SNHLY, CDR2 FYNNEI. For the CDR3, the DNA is TGTGCCAGCACCGAGGCCGCAGGACTCAAAAACATTCAGTACTTC. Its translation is CASTEAAGLKNIQYF.